These 16 T cell receptor beta chains were all obtained from the same sample, sequenced in a study of vaccination effects on CD4 cells after COVID-19 (dated 2022 in TCRdb). The library was produced with the immunoSEQ multiplex PCR assay. Imported from immuneACCESS, the table was reduced by TCRdb to in-frame sequences with V and J called. These copies leave out some clones; in studies compared against another copy, an unresolved V gene accounts for under half, and the cause of the remainder is not known. Counted in this sample were about 58,000 clones; 65% to 80% of them appeared once. Jointly, the top ten make up approximately 3% of the sample. These receptors are not linked to any known antigen. After less than 13 days of culture, CD4+ T cells were isolated with the EasySep CD4+ T cell isolation kit. Sequencing was performed on CD4+ T cells from PBMCs cultured without peptide, taken before COVID-19 vaccination. The receptors come from a human donor who received a COVID-19 vaccine.

The chain recombines TRBV6-1 with TRBJ1-1; the D gene is possibly TRBD1 (5 bases). This CDR3 has 18 amino acids. Trimming took 1 base from V and 1 from J, leaving 19 bases between them. Germline loops: CDR1 MNHNS, CDR2 SASEGT. The CDR3 is CASSEESRDLPANTEAFF. The CDR3 nucleotides read TGTGCCAGCAGTGAAGAGAGCAGGGACCTTCCAGCGAACACTGAAGCTTTCTTT.

V usage is TRBV12-5 and J usage is TRBJ2-1; 7 positions agree with TRBD2. This CDR3 is built from 14 residues. In germline, CDR1 is LGHNT, CDR2 FRNRAP. V trimming: 7 bases; J trimming: 6 bases; junction bases outside the gene matches: 9. This chain's CDR3 is CASEGRGIGNEQFF. The CDR3 DNA follows: TGTGCTAGTGAGGGGAGGGGTATAGGCAATGAGCAGTTCTTC.

The J gene is TRBJ2-7, the V gene TRBV4-1; TRBD2 matches at 11 bases. The germline CDR1 and CDR2 sequences are MGHRA and YSYEKL. J lost 11 bases, V lost 3 bases, and 27 bases had no gene match. The CDR3 consists of 20 residues. Written as DNA, the CDR3 is TGCGCCAGCAGCCACGGACTCCTCCGGGGTGGGACTAGCGGTGGACCAAGGGAGTACGTC. It codes for CASSHGLLRGGTSGGPREYV.

A note on this clone: The same CDR3 is also encoded by other DNA sequences in this sample. The J gene is TRBJ2-5, the V gene TRBV7-9; a weak D match, TRBD1 (5 bases). This CDR3 is 14 amino acids long. Trimming pared 1 base from V and 1 base from J, leaving 7 bases between. Germline CDR1 reads SEHNR; CDR2 reads FQNEAQ (reference sequence). Here the CDR3 reads CASSLGQGQETQYF. In DNA form, the CDR3 reads TGTGCCAGCAGCTTAGGTCAGGGCCAAGAGACCCAGTACTTC.

This clone was detected only once. For the CDR3, the DNA is TGTGCCAGCAGTGTTGGTGGGACTAGCGTCCCTAAGACCCAGTACTTC. This translates into CASSVGGTSVPKTQYF. V gene TRBV6-1 combines with J gene TRBJ2-5, with 10 bases fitting TRBD2. V shed 4 bases and J 6 bases; nucleotides not matched to a gene: 11. CDR1 and CDR2 (germline): MNHNS, SASEGT. The CDR3 runs 16 residues.

This rearrangement joins TRBV5-1 to TRBJ2-2; unclear D gene. V was pared by 3 bases and J by 6 bases, with 6 bases between. Germline V CDR1 and CDR2: SGHRS, YFSETQ. CDR3 size: 12 residues. The CDR3 DNA is TGCGCCAGCAGCTCAGCCTCCGGGGAGCTGTTTTTT. It yields the protein CASSSASGELFF.

The count of this clone is one. The CDR3 DNA follows: TGTGCCAGCAGCTTGGCCCGGGGGGGCGGCACAGATACGCAGTATTTT. Its translation is CASSLARGGGTDTQYF. This chain uses TRBV5-5 with TRBJ2-3, with 8 bases matching TRBD2. V shed 0 bases, J shed 1 base, and the junction held 4 bases outside the gene matches. The CDR3 totals 16 residues. Germline values: CDR1 SGHKS, CDR2 YYEKEE (reference sequence).

This clone turned up a few times. V and J are TRBV4-2 and TRBJ2-2; 7 bases are shared with TRBD2. With V trimmed by 2 bases and J by 0 bases, 9 bases remained unmatched. Per the germline V gene, CDR1 is LGHNA and CDR2 is YNFKEQ. The CDR3 runs to 18 residues. The CDR3 nucleotides read TGTGCCAGCAGCCAAATCATGAGCGGGGCCACGAACACCGGGGAGCTGTTTTTT. This gives the protein CASSQIMSGATNTGELFF.

The V gene is TRBV3-1 (or the pseudogene TRBV3-2), the J gene TRBJ2-5, with 11 bases matching TRBD2. V lost 4 bases and J lost 4; bases outside the gene matches: 5. The CDR3 has 15 residues. Germline assignment: CDR1 LGHDT and CDR2 YNNKEL (reference sequence). The CDR3 DNA sequence: TGTGCCAGCAGCCCGGGACTAGCGGTGGGAGAGACCCAGTACTTC. Translating it yields CASSPGLAVGETQYF.

V gene TRBV15 combines with J gene TRBJ2-3; D gene uncertain. Trimming pared 0 bases from V and 4 bases from J, leaving 8 bases between. Germline CDR1 is LNHNV and CDR2 is YYDKDF (reference sequence). This CDR3 contains 14 residues. The CDR3 sequence: CATSRDQGPDTQYF. The CDR3 region has the DNA TGTGCCACCAGCAGAGATCAAGGGCCAGATACGCAGTATTTT.

This chain uses TRBV19 with TRBJ1-5, with TRBD1 identical over 9 bases. The CDR3 runs 14 residues. V lost 3 bases to trimming and J lost 6 bases; unmatched junction nucleotides: 3. Germline V gene lookup returns CDR1 LNHDA and CDR2 SQIVND (reference sequence). Here the CDR3 DNA reads TGTGCCAGTAGTATGGGACAGGGCGGTCAGCCCCAGCATTTT. As protein: CASSMGQGGQPQHF.

This chain uses TRBV5-6 with TRBJ1-5; no reliable D call. Germline lookup yields CDR1 SGHDT and CDR2 YYEEEE. The V gene lost 1 base and the J gene lost 4 bases, with 3 bases spanning the gap. The CDR3 loop spans 12 amino acids. The CDR3 reads CASSLRNQPQHF. CDR3 coding DNA: TGTGCCAGCAGCTTGCGGAATCAGCCCCAGCATTTT.

This clone was picked up a small number of times. V and J are TRBV12-5 and TRBJ1-2; tentative D call: TRBD1 (5 bases). With 0 bases removed from V and 1 base from J, the gap between germline ends came to 15 bases. The CDR3 spans 17 residues. Germline loops: CDR1 LGHNT, CDR2 FRNRAP. The CDR3 nucleotides read TGTGCTAGTGGTTTGGTACAAGGGGACCAATATAACTATGGCTACACCTTC. This translates into CASGLVQGDQYNYGYTF.

This sequence joins TRBV24-1 and TRBJ2-5; 9 nucleotides match TRBD2. Looked up from germline, CDR1 is KGHDR and CDR2 is SFDVKD. V trimming: 7 bases; J trimming: 5 bases; junction bases outside the gene matches: 19. This CDR3 has 18 residues. The CDR3 DNA is TGTGCCACCAGACCTAGCGGGGAGAGGAGGAGGCAAGGGGAGACCCAGTACTTC. This translates into CATRPSGERRRQGETQYF.

This clone was recorded once. This rearrangement joins TRBV28 to TRBJ1-4, with D unclear. The germline V and J ends were trimmed by 5 bases and 3 bases, with 7 bases remaining between them. Germline assignment: CDR1 MDHEN and CDR2 SYDVKM. This CDR3 spans 13 amino acids. CDR3 sequence: CASSGSPNEKLFF. As DNA, the CDR3 is TGTGCCAGCAGTGGGTCTCCTAATGAAAAACTGTTTTTT. Full variable domain (remainder filled in from reference TRBV28 and TRBJ1-4): DVKVTQSSRYLVKRTGEKVFLECVQDMDHENMFWYRQDPGLGLRLIYFSYDVKMKEKGDIPEGYSVSREKKERFSLILESASTNQTSMYLCASSGSPNEKLFFGSGTQLSVL.

The genes are TRBV3-1 (or the pseudogene TRBV3-2) and TRBJ1-2; D call uncertain. The CDR3 is 13 residues long. Trimming shortened V by 5 bases and J by 8 bases, and 15 bases separated the two germline ends. Germline-derived CDR1 and CDR2 are LGHDT and YNNKEL (reference sequence). The CDR3 nucleotides are TGTGCCAGCAGCTCAAGCGGCCCTGGGGGCTACACCTTC. It encodes CASSSSGPGGYTF.